This T cell receptor beta chain was recovered during a study of T cell responses to AZD1222 COVID-19 vaccine. The CDR3 is 16 residues long. Profiled with immunoSEQ multiplex PCR; TCRdb holds only in-frame clones, not every one. The sample consists of approximately 120,000 clones, about 89% of them appearing once. The chain is built from TRBV21-1 and TRBJ1-5; TRBD1 is the table's D call, not checked against the DNA. TRBV21-1 is described as a pseudogene. Sequences were derived from peripheral blood, sampled on day 0 of AZD1222 vaccination. The clonotype comes from an adult in good health. The CDR3 coding sequence is TGTGCCAGCAGCAAGGGGGCGCGATATAACAATCAGCCCCAGCATTTT. Protein product: CASSKGARYNNQPQHF.